This T cell receptor (beta chain) was sequenced during a study of CXCR3-negative and CXCR3-positive naive CD8 T cells. Study-wide findings and caveats: TRB CDR3 properties were used to infer TCR strength, and surface CD5 was comparable between naive subsets. The study found more hydrophobic TRB CDR3s in CXCR3-positive naive cells than in CXCR3-negative naive cells.

The TRB libraries of cDNA were built by UMI-labeled 5' RACE. TCRdb derives one entry per CDR3 protein from the 5' RACE reads, leaving out DNA. With 95,000 to 100,000 distinct CDR3 sequences in the sample, the ten largest clones hold about 1%. As for this clonotype: Its matching antigen is unknown.

The sample comprised naive CXCR3+ CD8+ T cells from blood. Subset meaning: CD45RO-CCR7+CD27+CD95- naive CD8+ T cells expressing CXCR3 (TNR3+). This sequence was found in a human donor in good health. Some clones in this sample may be carry-over from other donors' samples.

This CDR3 reads CSARWDRKYNEQFF. This chain links TRBV20-1 with TRBJ2-1; TCRdb names TRBD1, which stays unverified in the absence of DNA. This CDR3 contains 14 residues. From germline, CDR1 is DFQATT and CDR2 SNEGSKA (reference sequence).